This is a list of T cell receptor beta chains from one sample in a study of post-analysis software for immune sequencing data. Via MiXCR, TCRdb re-called the PCR reads, giving one row per CDR3 protein. The table includes hundreds of thousands of distinct CDR3 sequences, less than 35% detected once. Sequences were obtained from blood. The source of these receptors is a girl between 5 and 17 years old with multiple sclerosis. The conserved cysteine and the conserved F or W are not part of the CDR3 here.

j_call	v_call	cdr3_aa
TRBJ2-1	TRBV20-1	SARDGRGGIYNEQF
TRBJ2-2	TRBV5-1	ASSEGDTGELF
TRBJ1-2	TRBV29-1	SVEFPPFVHGYT
TRBJ2-1	TRBV25-1	ASSELGSGDYTYNEQF
TRBJ2-7	TRBV20-1	SATGTTSYEQY
TRBJ2-7	TRBV20-1	SARDPKGGAYYEQY
TRBJ2-7	TRBV5-1	ASYHRQGAFYEQY
TRBJ1-2	TRBV12-3/TRBV12-4	ASTETGFYGYT
TRBJ2-3	TRBV5-5	ASSPAEMASTDTQY
TRBJ2-1	TRBV12-5	ASGLVTGQGASNEQF
TRBJ2-7	TRBV5-1	ASSLEATGFSEQY
TRBJ2-5	TRBV20-1	SALPWGGQETQY
TRBJ2-3	TRBV5-1	ASRAPGLSTDTQY
TRBJ1-2	TRBV7-9	ASSLAGVGGYGYT
TRBJ2-7	TRBV18	ASSLLPSSSYEQY